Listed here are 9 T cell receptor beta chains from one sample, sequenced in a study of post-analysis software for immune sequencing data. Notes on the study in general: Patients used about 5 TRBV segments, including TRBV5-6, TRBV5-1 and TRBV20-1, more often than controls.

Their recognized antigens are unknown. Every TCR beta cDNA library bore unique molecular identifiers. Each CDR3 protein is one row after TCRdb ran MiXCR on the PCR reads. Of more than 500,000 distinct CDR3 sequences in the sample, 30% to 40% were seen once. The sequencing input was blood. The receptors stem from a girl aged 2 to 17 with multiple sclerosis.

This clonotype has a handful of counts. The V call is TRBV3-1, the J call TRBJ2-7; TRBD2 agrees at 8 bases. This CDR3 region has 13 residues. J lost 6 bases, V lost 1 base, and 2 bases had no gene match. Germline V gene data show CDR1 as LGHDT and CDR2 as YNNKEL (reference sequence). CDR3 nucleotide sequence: TGTGCCAGCAGCCAAGTAGCGGGGTTCGAGCAGTACTTC. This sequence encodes CASSQVAGFEQYF.

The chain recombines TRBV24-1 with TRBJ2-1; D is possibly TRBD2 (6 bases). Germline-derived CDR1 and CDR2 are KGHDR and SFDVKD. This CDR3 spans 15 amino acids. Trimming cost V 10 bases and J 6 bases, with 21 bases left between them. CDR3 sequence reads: CATGLSGEAGNEQFF. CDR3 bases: TGTGCCACGGGGCTGTCCGGGGAGGCCGGCAATGAGCAGTTCTTC.

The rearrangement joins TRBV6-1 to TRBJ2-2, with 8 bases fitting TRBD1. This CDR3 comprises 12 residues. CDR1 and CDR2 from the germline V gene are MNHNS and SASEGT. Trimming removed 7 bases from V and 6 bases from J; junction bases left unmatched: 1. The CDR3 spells CASTGGPGELFF. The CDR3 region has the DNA TGTGCCAGCACAGGGGGCCCCGGGGAGCTGTTTTTT.

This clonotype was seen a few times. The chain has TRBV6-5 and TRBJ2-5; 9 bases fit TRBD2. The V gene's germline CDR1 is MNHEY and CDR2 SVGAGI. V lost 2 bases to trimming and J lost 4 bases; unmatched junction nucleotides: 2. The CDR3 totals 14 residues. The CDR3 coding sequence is TGTGCCAGCAGTTACGGAGCGGGGGGAGAGACCCAGTACTTC. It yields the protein CASSYGAGGETQYF.

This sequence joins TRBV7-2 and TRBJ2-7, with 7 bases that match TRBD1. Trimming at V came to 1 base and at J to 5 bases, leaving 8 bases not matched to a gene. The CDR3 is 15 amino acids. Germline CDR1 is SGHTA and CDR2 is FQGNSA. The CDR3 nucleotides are TGTGCCAGCAGCTTAGAGGGCAGGGGGAACGACGAGCAGTACTTC. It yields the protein CASSLEGRGNDEQYF.

This chain's CDR3 is CASSLPGNEQFF. CDR3 coding DNA: TGTGCCAGCAGCCTCCCCGGGAATGAGCAGTTCTTC. The chain employs TRBV27 and TRBJ2-1; no firm D call. V was clipped by 6 bases and J by 7 bases, with 10 bases between them. The CDR3 is 12 residues long. Germline lookup yields CDR1 MNHEY and CDR2 SMNVEV (reference sequence).

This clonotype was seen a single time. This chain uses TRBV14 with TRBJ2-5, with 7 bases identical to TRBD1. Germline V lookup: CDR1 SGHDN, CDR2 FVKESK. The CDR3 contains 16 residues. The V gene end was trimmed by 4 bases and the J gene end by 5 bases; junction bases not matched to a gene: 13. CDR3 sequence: CASSRRGGLMRETQYF. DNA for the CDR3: TGTGCCAGCAGCCGACGAGGGGGCTTGATGCGGGAGACCCAGTACTTC.

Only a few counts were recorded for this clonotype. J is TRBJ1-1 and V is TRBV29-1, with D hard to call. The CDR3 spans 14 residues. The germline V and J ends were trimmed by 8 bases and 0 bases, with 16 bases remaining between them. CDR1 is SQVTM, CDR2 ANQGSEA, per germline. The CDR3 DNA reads TGCAGCCTCCGGTTGCAGGCCCTGAACACTGAAGCTTTCTTT. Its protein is CSLRLQALNTEAFF.

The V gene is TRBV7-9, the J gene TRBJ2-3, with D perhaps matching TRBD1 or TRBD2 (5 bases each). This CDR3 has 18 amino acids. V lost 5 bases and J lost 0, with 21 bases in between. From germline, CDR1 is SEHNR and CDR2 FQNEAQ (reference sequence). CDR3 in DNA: TGTGCCAGCAGCCAACCGGGGACGCCCGTGCCCAGCACAGATACGCAGTATTTT. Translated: CASSQPGTPVPSTDTQYF.